Listed below are T cell receptor beta chains from one sample, sequenced in a study of beta chain features in type 1 diabetes. Clones were sequenced by immunoSEQ multiplex PCR, and TCRdb holds only the in-frame ones, with some missing. The sample lists around 340,000 clones, approximately 10% seen once, with 0.9% to 1.1% in the top ten. The specimen sequenced was central memory CD4+ T cells from blood. All receptors derive from a man aged 30-40 years with type 1 diabetes. The CDR3 runs from the conserved cysteine through the conserved F or W. The D gene is left open where the match is weak. Clone size, where shown, is once, few, many, or a class for clones that have expanded.

D	V	J	size	CDR3	DNA
NA	TRBV6-1	TRBJ2-7	NA	CASSAGGRYEQYF	TGTGCCAGCAGCGCCGGGGGGCGGTACGAGCAGTACTTC
NA	TRBV29-1	TRBJ2-1	few	CSVESWFEEFF	TGCAGCGTTGAAAGCTGGTTCGAAGAGTTCTTC
NA	TRBV7-2	TRBJ2-7	few	CASSFTGGGEQYF	TGTGCCAGCAGCTTCACCGGTGGGGGGGAGCAGTACTTC
NA	TRBV7-2	TRBJ2-7	NA	CASSLEEGSEQYF	TGTGCCAGCAGCTTAGAGGAGGGCAGCGAGCAGTACTTC
NA	TRBV4-3	TRBJ1-1	NA	CASSQDGFEAFF	TGCGCCAGCAGCCAAGATGGATTTGAAGCTTTCTTT
NA	TRBV30	TRBJ1-5	few	CAWSRAWGQPQHF	TGTGCCTGGAGCCGGGCTTGGGGGCAGCCCCAGCATTTT
TRBD2	TRBV6-6	TRBJ2-1	many	CASRDRAGGGYNEQFF	TGTGCCAGTCGGGATAGAGCGGGGGGCGGCTACAATGAGCAGTTCTTC
NA	TRBV5-6	TRBJ1-2	NA	CASSLDLQHYGYTF	TGTGCCAGCAGCTTGGACCTTCAGCACTATGGCTACACCTTC
TRBD1	TRBV19	TRBJ1-5	few	CASSQGAVQPQHF	TGTGCCAGTTCGCAGGGGGCCGTTCAGCCCCAGCATTTT
NA	TRBV7-2	TRBJ2-4	NA	CASSLREGPKNIQYF	TGTGCCAGCAGCTTACGGGAAGGGCCCAAAAACATTCAGTACTTC
NA	TRBV10-2	TRBJ2-1	NA	CASSASTRLEQFF	TGCGCCAGCAGTGCCAGTACTAGACTAGAGCAGTTCTTC
NA	TRBV18	TRBJ1-1	NA	CASSPPHPGANTEAFF	TGTGCCAGCTCACCACCCCACCCCGGGGCGAACACTGAAGCTTTCTTT
TRBD2	TRBV6-6	TRBJ2-7	few	CASSLAGTYEQYF	TGTGCCAGCAGTCTAGCGGGGACCTACGAGCAGTACTTC
TRBD2	TRBV7-9	TRBJ2-5	NA	CASSPQGLAVGETQYF	TGTGCCAGCAGCCCCCAGGGACTAGCGGTCGGGGAGACCCAGTACTTC
NA	TRBV5-6	TRBJ2-1	few	CASSFFGGTTTYNEQFF	TGTGCCAGCAGCTTTTTCGGAGGGACGACTACATACAATGAGCAGTTCTTC
NA	TRBV5-1	TRBJ2-3	NA	CASSLERLDTQYF	TGCGCCAGCAGCTTGGAACGTCTCGATACGCAGTATTTT
TRBD1	TRBV7-9	TRBJ2-2	few	CASSPRQGDGELFF	TGTGCCAGCAGCCCCAGACAGGGGGACGGGGAGCTGTTTTTT
NA	TRBV6-5	TRBJ1-1	few	CASSATGHDTEAFF	TGTGCCAGCAGTGCAACAGGGCATGACACTGAAGCTTTCTTT
NA	TRBV6-5	TRBJ2-7	few	CASSTLSEQYF	TGTGCCAGCAGTACCCTTTCCGAGCAGTACTTC
NA	TRBV28	TRBJ1-5	few	CASSLGSQPQHF	TGTGCCAGCAGTTTGGGGTCTCAGCCCCAGCATTTT
NA	TRBV2	TRBJ1-6	few	CASSEALGYKVNSPLHF	TGTGCCAGCAGTGAGGCTCTGGGGTATAAGGTGAATTCACCCCTCCACTTT
NA	TRBV14	TRBJ2-1	many	CASSPGTSNEQFF	TGTGCCAGCAGCCCGGGGACTTCCAATGAGCAGTTCTTC
TRBD1	TRBV7-6	TRBJ1-1	NA	CASSPGQRNTEAFF	TGTGCCAGCAGCCCGGGACAGAGGAACACTGAAGCTTTCTTT
NA	TRBV7-2	TRBJ1-5	many	CASSLQGQPQHF	TGTGCCAGCAGCTTACAGGGTCAGCCCCAGCATTTT
TRBD1	TRBV27	TRBJ1-1	few	CASSLRQGEAFF	TGTGCCAGCAGTTTACGACAGGGGGAAGCTTTCTTT
NA	TRBV4-3	TRBJ1-4	NA	CASSQDLHRVDEKLFF	TGCGCCAGCAGCCAAGATTTACACAGGGTTGATGAAAAACTGTTTTTT
NA	TRBV30	TRBJ1-1	few	CAWSEGNTEAFF	TGTGCCTGGAGCGAGGGTAACACTGAAGCTTTCTTT
NA	TRBV7-9	TRBJ2-5	NA	CASRRGRADGETQYF	TGTGCCAGCAGGAGGGGCCGGGCGGACGGAGAGACCCAGTACTTC
TRBD1	TRBV7-2	TRBJ2-7	few	CASSPRRTGAYEQYF	TGTGCCAGCAGCCCCCGGCGGACAGGGGCCTACGAGCAGTACTTC
NA	TRBV7-6	TRBJ1-4	few	CASSTRGTNEKLFF	TGTGCCAGCAGCACCAGGGGAACTAATGAAAAACTGTTTTTT
TRBD2	TRBV9	TRBJ2-3	few	CASKKVAGDDTQYF	TGTGCCAGCAAAAAGGTAGCGGGGGATGATACGCAGTATTTT
TRBD1	TRBV6-5	TRBJ2-7	few	CASSSQGYEQYF	TGTGCCAGCAGTTCACAGGGGTACGAGCAGTACTTC
NA	TRBV9	TRBJ2-7	NA	CASSVEGWGYEQYF	TGTGCCAGCAGCGTAGAAGGATGGGGATACGAGCAGTACTTC
TRBD2	TRBV11-2	TRBJ2-2	few	CASSLGRLAGTGELFF	TGTGCCAGCAGCTTAGGTCGACTAGCGGGCACCGGGGAGCTGTTTTTT
NA	TRBV14	TRBJ1-1	few	CASSRVRAAQAFF	TGTGCCAGCAGCCGCGTCAGAGCCGCGCAAGCTTTCTTT
NA	TRBV28	TRBJ2-7	NA	CASSPVVYEQYF	TGTGCCAGCAGCCCGGTGGTCTACGAGCAGTACTTC
NA	TRBV7-8	TRBJ2-3	NA	CASVPLSISTDTQYF	TGTGCCAGCGTCCCACTGAGCATTAGCACAGATACGCAGTATTTT
TRBD2	TRBV7-2	TRBJ2-7	NA	CASSSGLAGGSDEQYF	TGTGCCAGCAGCTCAGGACTAGCGGGGGGATCGGACGAGCAGTACTTC
NA	TRBV18	TRBJ1-4	few	CASSPFRQATNEKLFF	TGTGCCAGCTCACCCTTTCGACAGGCTACAAATGAAAAACTGTTTTTT
NA	TRBV28	TRBJ1-3	few	CASSLPGTSTGNTIYF	TGTGCCAGCAGTTTACCGGGTACCAGTACTGGAAACACCATATATTTT
NA	TRBV2	TRBJ1-2	few	CASSLQSNYGYTF	TGTGCCAGCAGCCTCCAGTCTAACTATGGCTACACCTTC
NA	TRBV9	TRBJ1-1	NA	CASSVGVLNTEAFF	TGTGCCAGCAGCGTAGGGGTGTTGAACACTGAAGCTTTCTTT
NA	TRBV6-1	TRBJ1-4	few	CASSFHRVRDEKLFF	TGTGCCAGCAGTTTCCACAGGGTGCGCGATGAAAAACTGTTTTTT
TRBD2	TRBV7-2	TRBJ2-3	NA	CASSPTSGGAATQYF	TGTGCCAGCAGCCCCACTAGCGGGGGGGCCGCCACGCAGTATTTT
NA	TRBV5-1	TRBJ1-6	NA	CASSSQGPIDSPLHF	TGCGCCAGCAGCTCCCAGGGGCCAATTGATTCACCCCTCCACTTT
NA	TRBV7-8	TRBJ2-7	NA	CASSLAPPVGEQYF	TGTGCCAGCAGCTTAGCCCCACCCGTGGGCGAGCAGTACTTC
NA	TRBV11-2	TRBJ2-3	many	CASSLGTRRVTDTQYF	TGTGCCAGCAGCTTAGGGACACGGCGGGTCACAGATACGCAGTATTTT
TRBD1	TRBV9	TRBJ2-7	NA	CASSTRDRGGEQYF	TGTGCCAGCAGCACCCGTGACAGGGGCGGGGAGCAGTACTTC
NA	TRBV6-1	TRBJ1-3	NA	CASTPPSGNTIYF	TGTGCCAGCACCCCCCCCTCTGGAAACACCATATATTTT
TRBD2	TRBV5-7	TRBJ2-5	NA	CASSWTFAGGLETQYF	TGTGCCAGCAGCTGGACCTTCGCGGGGGGCCTGGAGACCCAGTACTTC
NA	TRBV28	TRBJ1-1	few	CASSPPGWTEAFF	TGTGCCAGCAGCCCCCCAGGATGGACTGAAGCTTTCTTT
NA	TRBV14	TRBJ2-1	few	CASSQDVGRGSYNEQFF	TGTGCCAGCAGCCAAGATGTTGGCAGGGGATCCTACAATGAGCAGTTCTTC
TRBD1	TRBV10-3	TRBJ1-2	NA	CAISEWTGGNYGYTF	TGTGCCATCAGTGAGTGGACAGGGGGTAACTATGGCTACACCTTC
NA	TRBV6-6	TRBJ1-1	NA	CASTQGKFLNTEAFF	TGTGCCAGCACCCAGGGGAAATTTTTGAACACTGAAGCTTTCTTT
TRBD1	TRBV6-4	TRBJ2-1	few	CASSRDSGDEQFF	TGTGCCAGCAGTAGGGACAGTGGAGATGAGCAGTTCTTC
NA	TRBV7-9	TRBJ2-5	few	CASSLEVIQETQYF	TGTGCCAGCAGCTTAGAGGTGATACAAGAGACCCAGTACTTC